This record looks at one TCR beta chain sequence and its context. Its antigen is as yet unknown. Exclusion applied to patients with autoimmune disease history or systemic immunosuppression. Peripheral blood came from all dose cohorts at three timepoints. The data originate from a study of OX40 agonist ivuxolimab in advanced cancers. The overall study: From about 20 to 79 years was the age range, with a mean of approximately 63 years, and roughly 83% were male.

The V gene's germline CDR1 is MNHEY and CDR2 SVGAGI. Between the trimmed V and J ends, which lost 8 bases and 0 bases, there was a span of 5 bases. This CDR3 is built from 11 residues. The method was immunoSEQ multiplex PCR; TCRdb's version includes in-frame clones alone and lacks a portion of them. The data hold 70,000 to 95,000 clones, with roughly nine tenths observed a single time. Study-wide points: With doses of 0.1-3.0 mg/kg, partial responders showed among the lowest clonal expansion.

The material was CD4+ or CD8+ T cells sorted from blood, obtained in a trial of the OX40 agonist ivuxolimab. This sequence originates from an adult with an advanced solid tumor such as melanoma, head and neck, liver or kidney cancer. The chain uses TRBV6-5 and TRBJ2-7; D gene ambiguous. The CDR3 region has the DNA TGTGCCAGCGGGGACTCCTACGAGCAGTACTTC. Translation: CASGDSYEQYF.